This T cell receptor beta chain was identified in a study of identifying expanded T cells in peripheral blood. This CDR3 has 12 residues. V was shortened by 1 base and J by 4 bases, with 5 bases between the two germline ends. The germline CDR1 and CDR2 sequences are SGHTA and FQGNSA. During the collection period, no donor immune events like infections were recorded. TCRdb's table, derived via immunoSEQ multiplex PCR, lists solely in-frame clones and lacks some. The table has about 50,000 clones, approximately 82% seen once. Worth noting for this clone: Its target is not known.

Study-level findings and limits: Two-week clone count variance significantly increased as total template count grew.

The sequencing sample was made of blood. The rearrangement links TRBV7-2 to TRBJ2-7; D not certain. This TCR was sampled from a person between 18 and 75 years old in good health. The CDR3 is CASSLVGYEQYF. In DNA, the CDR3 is TGTGCCAGCAGCTTAGTAGGGTACGAGCAGTACTTC.